These 10 T cell receptor beta chains share one sample of origin, sequenced in a study of identical twins. TCRdb processed the 5' RACE reads anew with MiXCR; each CDR3 protein has one entry. The sample holds just over 500,000 distinct CDR3 sequences, about 20% seen once. These same records also appear under a second study, on T cells expressing NK-cell markers.

The sample consisted of CD4+ T cells sorted from blood. The receptors originated from a woman in her late teens or twenties in good health.

This clonotype was seen a few times. V is TRBV12-3 or TRBV12-4 and J is TRBJ2-7; the match to TRBD1 covers 7 bases. Trimming cost V 5 bases and J 6 bases; bases outside gene matches: 10. CDR3 length: 14 amino acids. Written as DNA, the CDR3 is TGTGCCAGCAGTCCCCCCCGACAGGGCCGCGAGCAGTACTTC. This translates into CASSPPRQGREQYF.

This clonotype was picked up a small number of times. V usage is TRBV5-1 and J usage is TRBJ2-7; D unresolved. The ends were cut back, 0 bases at V and 8 bases at J, with 12 bases in the middle. CDR1 and CDR2 from the germline V gene are SGHRS and YFSETQ. The CDR3 contains 13 residues. The CDR3 coding sequence is TGCGCCAGCAGCTTGGTGGCTACTGAGAAGCAGTACTTC. Translated, it gives CASSLVATEKQYF.

The V and J genes are TRBV15 and TRBJ1-6; perhaps TRBD1 as D (6 bases). CDR3 length equals 15 residues. The V end was cut by 9 bases, the J end by 6 bases, with 18 bases between. Germline V lookup: CDR1 LNHNV, CDR2 YYDKDF (reference sequence). The CDR3 bases are TGTGCCACTAAATCGACAGGACTTATTAATTCACCCCTCCACTTT. It is translated as CATKSTGLINSPLHF.

This clonotype was seen at least ten times. This chain links TRBV12-3 or TRBV12-4 with TRBJ1-2; no definite D call. The CDR3 runs 11 residues. Between the trimmed V and J ends, which lost 2 bases and 8 bases, there was a span of 6 bases. CDR3 loop: CASSLLGGYTF. The CDR3, as DNA: TGTGCCAGCAGTTTACTCGGCGGCTACACCTTC.

The chain uses TRBV6-1 and TRBJ2-1, with D perhaps given as TRBD1 or TRBD2 (5 bases each). The germline CDR1 and CDR2 sequences are MNHNS and SASEGT. The CDR3 is made up of 14 amino acids. Trimming cost V 8 bases and J 12 bases, with 23 bases left between them. The chain's CDR3 is CASCGRECTGGQFF. The CDR3, as DNA: TGTGCCAGCTGTGGTCGGGAATGTACAGGAGGGCAGTTCTTC.

This clonotype was observed a handful of times. V and J are TRBV5-1 and TRBJ2-7, with D perhaps TRBD1 (6 bases). Trimming took 2 bases from V and 3 from J, leaving 12 bases between them. Germline V lookup: CDR1 SGHRS, CDR2 YFSETQ. The CDR3 is 14 residues long. DNA of the CDR3: TGCGCCAGCAGCTTACAGGGAACGATCTACGAGCAGTACTTC. Its protein is CASSLQGTIYEQYF.

As to this clonotype: A read error may produce the germline difference seen at one junction end. J is TRBJ2-5 and V is TRBV5-4; D is possibly TRBD2 (5 bases). This CDR3 has 14 amino acids. Germline CDR1 reads SGHNT; CDR2 reads YYREEE (reference sequence). In nucleotides, the CDR3 is TGTGCCAGCAGCTTGACGGGAATCCAAGATACCCAGTACTTC. This sequence encodes CASSLTGIQDTQYF.

The V and J genes are TRBV29-1 and TRBJ2-7; no clear D gene. CDR3 size: 14 residues. V was shortened by 4 bases and J by 6 bases, with 19 bases between the two germline ends. CDR1 is SQVTM, CDR2 ANQGSEA, per germline. As DNA, the CDR3 is TGCAGCGTTGTGCAATGGGCAGTCTCTGGCGAGCAGTACTTC. Its translation: CSVVQWAVSGEQYF.

The J gene is TRBJ2-1, the V gene TRBV25-1, with TRBD1 matching 9 bases. This CDR3 has 11 residues. V gave up 5 bases and J gave up 14 bases; unmatched junction bases: 4. Germline assignment: CDR1 MGHDK and CDR2 SYGVNS. Here the CDR3 reads CASSSRTGEFF. In nucleotides, the CDR3 is TGTGCCAGCAGTTCTAGGACAGGGGAGTTCTTC.

This clonotype came up many times. This chain uses TRBV5-1 with TRBJ2-2; no firm D call. The CDR3 covers 15 residues. V lost 0 bases, J lost 1 base, and 7 bases lay in between. Germline assignment: CDR1 SGHRS and CDR2 YFSETQ. The CDR3 DNA follows: TGCGCCAGCAGCTTGGTTCTAGGGAACACCGGGGAGCTGTTTTTT. It yields the protein CASSLVLGNTGELFF.